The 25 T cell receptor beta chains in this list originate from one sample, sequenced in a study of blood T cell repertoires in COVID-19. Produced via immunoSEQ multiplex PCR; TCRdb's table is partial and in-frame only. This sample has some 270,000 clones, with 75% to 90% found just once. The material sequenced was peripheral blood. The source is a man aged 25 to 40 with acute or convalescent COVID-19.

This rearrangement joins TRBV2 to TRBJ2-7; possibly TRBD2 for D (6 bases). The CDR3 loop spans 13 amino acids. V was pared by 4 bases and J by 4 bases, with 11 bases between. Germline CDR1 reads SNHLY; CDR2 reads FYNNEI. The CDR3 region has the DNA TGTGCCAGCAGTGCGCGGGGTTATTACGAGCAGTACTTC. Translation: CASSARGYYEQYF. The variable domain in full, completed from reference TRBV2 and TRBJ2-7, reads EPEVTQTPSHQVTQMGQEVILRCVPISNHLYFYWYRQILGQKVEFLVSFYNNEISEKSEIFDDQFSVERPDGSNFTLKIRSTKLEDSAMYFCASSARGYYEQYFGPGTRLTVT.

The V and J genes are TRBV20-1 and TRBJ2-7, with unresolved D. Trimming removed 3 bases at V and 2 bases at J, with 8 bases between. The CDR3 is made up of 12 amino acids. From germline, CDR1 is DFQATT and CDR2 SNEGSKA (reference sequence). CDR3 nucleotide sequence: TGCAGTGCTAGTAGCCAAGCCTACGAGCAGTACTTC. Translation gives CSASSQAYEQYF.

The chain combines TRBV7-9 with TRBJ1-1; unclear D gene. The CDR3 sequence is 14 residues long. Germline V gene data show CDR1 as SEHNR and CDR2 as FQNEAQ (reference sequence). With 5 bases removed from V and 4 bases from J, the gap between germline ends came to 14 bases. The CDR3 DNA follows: TGTGCCAGCAGCCCTATCATAATAATCACTGAAGCTTTCTTT. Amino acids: CASSPIIIITEAFF. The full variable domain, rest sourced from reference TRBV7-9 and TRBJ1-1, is DTGVSQNPRHKITKRGQNVTFRCDPISEHNRLYWYRQTLGQGPEFLTYFQNEAQLEKSRLLSDRFSAERPKGSFSTLEIQRTEQGDSAMYLCASSPIIIITEAFFGQGTRLTVV.

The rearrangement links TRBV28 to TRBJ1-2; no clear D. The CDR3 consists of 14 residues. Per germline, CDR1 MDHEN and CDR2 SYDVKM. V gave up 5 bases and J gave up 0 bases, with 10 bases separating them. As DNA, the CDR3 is TGTGCCAGCAGTCCCCACAGAGCTAACTATGGCTACACCTTC. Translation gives CASSPHRANYGYTF.

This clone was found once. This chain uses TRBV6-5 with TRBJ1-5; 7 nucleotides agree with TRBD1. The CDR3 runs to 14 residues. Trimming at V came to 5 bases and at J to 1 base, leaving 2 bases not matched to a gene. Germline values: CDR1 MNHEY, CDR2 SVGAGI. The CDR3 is CASSRDSSNQPQHF. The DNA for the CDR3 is TGTGCCAGCAGTCGGGACAGCAGCAATCAGCCCCAGCATTTT.

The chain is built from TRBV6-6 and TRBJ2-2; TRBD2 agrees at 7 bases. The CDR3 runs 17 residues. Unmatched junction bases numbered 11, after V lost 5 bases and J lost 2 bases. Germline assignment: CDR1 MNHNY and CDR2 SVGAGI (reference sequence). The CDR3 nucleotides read TGTGCCAGCAGTCCTCGGGGAGGGCCCCTTAACACCGGGGAGCTGTTTTTT. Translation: CASSPRGGPLNTGELFF.

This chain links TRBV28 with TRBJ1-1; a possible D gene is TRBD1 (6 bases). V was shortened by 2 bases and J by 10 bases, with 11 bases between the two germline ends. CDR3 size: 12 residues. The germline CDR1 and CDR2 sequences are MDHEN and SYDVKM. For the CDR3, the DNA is TGTGCCAGCAGTTTAACAGGGTATGGAGCTTTCTTT. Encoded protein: CASSLTGYGAFF.

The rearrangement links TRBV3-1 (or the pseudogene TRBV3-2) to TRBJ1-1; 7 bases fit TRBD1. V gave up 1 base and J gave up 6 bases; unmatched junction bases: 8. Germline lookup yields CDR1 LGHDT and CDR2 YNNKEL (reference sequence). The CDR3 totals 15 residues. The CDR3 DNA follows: TGTGCCAGCAGCCAAGCCCTGACAGGGAGAGCTGAAGCTTTCTTT. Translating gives CASSQALTGRAEAFF.

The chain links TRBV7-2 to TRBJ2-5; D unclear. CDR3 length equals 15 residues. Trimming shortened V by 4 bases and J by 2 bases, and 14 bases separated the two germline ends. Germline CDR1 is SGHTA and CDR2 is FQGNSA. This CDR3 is CASSYLGHRQETQYF. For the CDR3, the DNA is TGTGCCAGCAGCTACCTAGGCCACCGGCAAGAGACCCAGTACTTC.

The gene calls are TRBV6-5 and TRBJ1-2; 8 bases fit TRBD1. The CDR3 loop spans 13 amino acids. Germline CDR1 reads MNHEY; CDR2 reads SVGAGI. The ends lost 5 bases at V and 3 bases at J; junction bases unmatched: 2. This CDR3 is CASSLQGDYGYTF. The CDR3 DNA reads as TGTGCCAGCAGTCTACAGGGGGACTATGGCTACACCTTC.

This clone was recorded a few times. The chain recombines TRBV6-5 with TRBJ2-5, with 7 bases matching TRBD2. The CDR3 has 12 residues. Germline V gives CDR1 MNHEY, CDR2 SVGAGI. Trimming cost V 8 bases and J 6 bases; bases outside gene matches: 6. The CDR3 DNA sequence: TGTGCCAGCGGGGGAGGGTTTCAGACCCAGTACTTC. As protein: CASGGGFQTQYF.

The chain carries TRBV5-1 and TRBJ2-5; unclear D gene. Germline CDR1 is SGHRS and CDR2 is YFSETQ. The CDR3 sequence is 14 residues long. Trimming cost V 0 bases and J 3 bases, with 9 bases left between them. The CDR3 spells CASSLERREETQYF. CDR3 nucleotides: TGCGCCAGCAGCTTGGAGAGAAGAGAAGAGACCCAGTACTTC.

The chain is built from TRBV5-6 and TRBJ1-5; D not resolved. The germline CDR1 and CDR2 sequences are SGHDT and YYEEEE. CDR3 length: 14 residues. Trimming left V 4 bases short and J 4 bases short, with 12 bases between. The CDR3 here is CASSPAGMNQPQHF. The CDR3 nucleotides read TGTGCCAGCAGCCCGGCGGGCATGAATCAGCCCCAGCATTTT.

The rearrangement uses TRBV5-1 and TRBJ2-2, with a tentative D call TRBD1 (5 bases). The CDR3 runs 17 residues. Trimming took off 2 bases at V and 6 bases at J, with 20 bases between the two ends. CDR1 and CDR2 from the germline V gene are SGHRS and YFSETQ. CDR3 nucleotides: TGCGCCAGCAGCTTCGGGTTCGGCAGGGATGGTTCCGGGGAGCTGTTTTTT. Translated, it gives CASSFGFGRDGSGELFF. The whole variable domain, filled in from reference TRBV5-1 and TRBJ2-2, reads KAGVTQTPRYLIKTRGQQVTLSCSPISGHRSVSWYQQTPGQGLQFLFEYFSETQRNKGNFPGRFSGRQFSNSRSEMNVSTLELGDSALYLCASSFGFGRDGSGELFFGEGSRLTVL.

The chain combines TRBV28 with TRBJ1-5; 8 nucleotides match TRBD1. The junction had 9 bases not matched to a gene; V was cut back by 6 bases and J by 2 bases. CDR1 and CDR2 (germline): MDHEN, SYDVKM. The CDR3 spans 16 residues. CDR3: CASRQTGDGGNQPQHF. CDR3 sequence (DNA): TGTGCCAGCAGACAGACAGGGGACGGCGGCAATCAGCCCCAGCATTTT.

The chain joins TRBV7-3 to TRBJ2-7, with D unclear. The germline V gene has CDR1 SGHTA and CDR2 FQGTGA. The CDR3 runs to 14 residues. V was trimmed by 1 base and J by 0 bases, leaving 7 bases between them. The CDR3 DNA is TGTGCCAGCAGCTTAAGTCACAGCTCCTACGAGCAGTACTTC. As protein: CASSLSHSSYEQYF.

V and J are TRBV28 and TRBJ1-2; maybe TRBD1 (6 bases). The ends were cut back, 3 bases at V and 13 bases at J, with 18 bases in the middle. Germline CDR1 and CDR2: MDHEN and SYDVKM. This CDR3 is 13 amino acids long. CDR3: CASSLPDSPMLTF. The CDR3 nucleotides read TGTGCCAGCAGTTTGCCGGACAGCCCTATGCTCACCTTC.

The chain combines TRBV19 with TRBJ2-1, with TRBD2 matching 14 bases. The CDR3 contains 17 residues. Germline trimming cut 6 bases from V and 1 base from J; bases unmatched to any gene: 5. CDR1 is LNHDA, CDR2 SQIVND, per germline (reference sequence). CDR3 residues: CASSQTSGRVSYNEQFF. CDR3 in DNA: TGTGCCAGTAGCCAGACTAGCGGGAGGGTTTCCTACAATGAGCAGTTCTTC.

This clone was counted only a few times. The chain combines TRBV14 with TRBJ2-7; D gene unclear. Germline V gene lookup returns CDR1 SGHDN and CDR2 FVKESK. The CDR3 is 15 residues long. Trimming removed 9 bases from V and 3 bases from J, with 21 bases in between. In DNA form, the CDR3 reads TGTGCCAGTCCAATTAGAGGCCTATACTTCTACGAGCAGTACTTC. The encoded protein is CASPIRGLYFYEQYF.

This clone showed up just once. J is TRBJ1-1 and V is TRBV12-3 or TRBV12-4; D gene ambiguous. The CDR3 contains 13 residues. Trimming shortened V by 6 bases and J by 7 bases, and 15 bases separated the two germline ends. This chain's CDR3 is CASRRQGRIEAFF. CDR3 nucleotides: TGTGCCAGCAGGAGGCAAGGAAGAATTGAAGCTTTCTTT.

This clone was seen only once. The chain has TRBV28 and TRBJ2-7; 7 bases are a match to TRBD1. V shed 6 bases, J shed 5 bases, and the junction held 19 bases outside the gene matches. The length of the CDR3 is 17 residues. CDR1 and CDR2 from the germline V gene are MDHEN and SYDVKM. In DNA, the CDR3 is TGTGCCAGCAGCATAACACAGACCTCCAGGGGGTCGGACGAGCAGTACTTC. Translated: CASSITQTSRGSDEQYF.

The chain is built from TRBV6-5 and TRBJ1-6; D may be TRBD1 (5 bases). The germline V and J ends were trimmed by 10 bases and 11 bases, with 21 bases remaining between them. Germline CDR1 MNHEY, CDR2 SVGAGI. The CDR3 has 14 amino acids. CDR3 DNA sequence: TGTGCCACCTCCGGAGGGCAGGGTCGTCCACCCCTCCACTTT. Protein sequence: CATSGGQGRPPLHF.

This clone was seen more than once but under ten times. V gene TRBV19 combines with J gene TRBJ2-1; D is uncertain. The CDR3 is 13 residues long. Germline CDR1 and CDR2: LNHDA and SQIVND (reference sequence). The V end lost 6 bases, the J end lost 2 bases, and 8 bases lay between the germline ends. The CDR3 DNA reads TGTGCCAGTAGCCGAGCGACCTACAATGAGCAGTTCTTC. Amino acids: CASSRATYNEQFF.

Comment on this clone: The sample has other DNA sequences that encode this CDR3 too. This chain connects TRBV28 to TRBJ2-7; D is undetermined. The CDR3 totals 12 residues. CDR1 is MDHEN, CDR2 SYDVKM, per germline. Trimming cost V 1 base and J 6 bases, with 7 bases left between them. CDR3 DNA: TGTGCCAGCAGTTTATTACGGTCCGAGCAGTACTTC. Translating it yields CASSLLRSEQYF. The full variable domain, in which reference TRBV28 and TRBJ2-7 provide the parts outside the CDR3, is DVKVTQSSRYLVKRTGEKVFLECVQDMDHENMFWYRQDPGLGLRLIYFSYDVKMKEKGDIPEGYSVSREKKERFSLILESASTNQTSMYLCASSLLRSEQYFGPGTRLTVT.

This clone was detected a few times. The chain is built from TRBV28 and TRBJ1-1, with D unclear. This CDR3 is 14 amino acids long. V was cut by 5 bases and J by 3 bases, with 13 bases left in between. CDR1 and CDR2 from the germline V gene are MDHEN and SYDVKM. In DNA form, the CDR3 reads TGTGCCAGCAGTGCGGGGTCCAAGGACACTGAAGCTTTCTTT. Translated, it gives CASSAGSKDTEAFF. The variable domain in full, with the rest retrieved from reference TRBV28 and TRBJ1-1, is DVKVTQSSRYLVKRTGEKVFLECVQDMDHENMFWYRQDPGLGLRLIYFSYDVKMKEKGDIPEGYSVSREKKERFSLILESASTNQTSMYLCASSAGSKDTEAFFGQGTRLTVV.